This entry features one TCR beta chain sequence. Its antigen is unidentified. The data derive from a study of OX40 agonist ivuxolimab in advanced cancers. About the study: Males comprised 70% to 85% of the group, whose mean age was approximately 62 years (range roughly 20 to 85).

Findings and limits, study-wide: Some nonresponders additionally presented with little normalized T-cell clonal expansion. Partial responders dosed at 0.1-3.0 mg/kg displayed clonal expansion ranking among the lowest. Clones of CD4+ and CD8+ blood T cells grew by week 6 at doses of 0.1 to 3.0 mg/kg.

Method: immunoSEQ multiplex PCR; TCRdb's copy keeps in-frame clones and lacks some. The sample includes fewer than 90,000 clones, roughly 93% of them seen just once. Trimming removed 4 bases from V and 7 bases from J, with 11 bases in between. Germline CDR1 reads SGHTS; CDR2 reads YDEGEE. The CDR3 contains 12 residues. Sequenced material: CD4+ or CD8+ T cells sorted from blood, taken in a trial of the OX40 agonist ivuxolimab. The sequence was collected from an adult with an advanced solid tumor such as melanoma, head and neck, liver or kidney cancer. This chain connects TRBV5-8 to TRBJ1-2; no clear D. CDR3 region: CASSRAWSGYTF. DNA for the CDR3: TGTGCCAGCAGCCGTGCTTGGAGTGGCTACACCTTC.